This TCR beta chain was documented in a study of cytomegalovirus exposure and HLA in healthy donors. Study-wide background: Early release data held around 82 million unique TCRs from HLA-typed donors. The Caucasian-associated ancestry cluster held 80% to 90% of 350 to 450 genotyped donors.

The donors comprised healthy bone marrow donors. Germline V gene data show CDR1 as SGDLS and CDR2 as YYNGEE. The CDR3 runs 18 residues. The J segment lost 1 base and the V segment lost 3 bases, leaving 6 bases of the junction unmatched. The PCR made use of 60 Vbeta and 13 Jbeta primers. The repertoire was sequenced with immunoSEQ multiplex PCR; TCRdb's copy has only in-frame clones and lacks some. Of some 220,000 clones in the sample, 85% were seen once. The genes are TRBV9 and TRBJ2-3, with TRBD2 matching over 15 bases. Sequencing was performed on PBMCs. The source of this sequence is a girl aged 2 to 9 in good health and CMV-seronegative. The CDR3 loop reads CASSGGLAGGPGTDTQYF. In DNA form, the CDR3 reads TGTGCCAGCAGCGGTGGACTAGCGGGAGGGCCGGGCACAGATACGCAGTATTTT.